This passage covers 21 T cell receptor beta chains from one sample sequenced in a study of T-cell memory formation after mild COVID-19. TCRdb fed the 5' RACE reads into MiXCR, producing one record per CDR3 protein. The table lists under 50,000 distinct CDR3 sequences, roughly a quarter of them singletons. The sequencing sample was made of PBMCs or a T cell subset sorted from them (not recorded which). These receptors originate from a young man who had mild COVID-19 (a few samples of this study predate the infection). Cell type and time point are not known.

This clonotype has more than one count but fewer than ten. The CDR3 DNA sequence: TGTGCCAGCAGCTTAGCGCGCGCAGCCCAGTATATCACTGAAGCTTTCTTT. This sequence encodes CASSLARAAQYITEAFF. This chain connects TRBV7-8 to TRBJ1-1; D not resolved. The CDR3 runs 17 residues. Trimming shortened V by 0 bases and J by 4 bases, and 18 bases separated the two germline ends. Germline V lookup: CDR1 SGHVS, CDR2 FQNEAQ.

V usage is TRBV6-2 or TRBV6-3 and J usage is TRBJ2-5; possible D gene TRBD1, 6 bases. The V gene's germline CDR1 is MNHEY and CDR2 SVGEGT. The CDR3 covers 14 residues. V lost 2 bases and J lost 4, with 11 bases in between. The CDR3: CASSYTAGVETQYF. CDR3 DNA sequence: TGTGCCAGCAGTTACACGGCAGGGGTAGAGACCCAGTACTTC.

This chain links TRBV12-3 or TRBV12-4 with TRBJ2-5; D ambiguous. The CDR3 consists of 12 residues. With 7 bases removed from V and 5 bases from J, the gap between germline ends came to 11 bases. CDR3 in DNA: TGTGCCAGCAAGAATGGGCTTGAGACCCAGTACTTC. Translation: CASKNGLETQYF.

A single count supports this clonotype. This chain joins TRBV4-1 and TRBJ2-7; D gene ambiguous. Germline CDR1 and CDR2: MGHRA and YSYEKL. The CDR3 runs to 15 residues. V was trimmed by 1 base and J by 0 bases, leaving 10 bases between them. The CDR3 DNA follows: TGCGCCAGCAGCCAAGTCCCCAGCAGCTCCTACGAGCAGTACGTC. Translated, it gives CASSQVPSSSYEQYV.

This clonotype was seen more than once but under ten times. The J gene is TRBJ2-1, the V gene TRBV7-9; a weak D match, TRBD1 (6 bases). The germline V gene encodes CDR1 SEHNR and CDR2 FQNEAQ (reference sequence). The CDR3 consists of 15 residues. V lost 5 bases and J 8 bases, leaving 19 bases between the germline ends. CDR3 sequence: CASSLIPSGAHEQFF. The CDR3 region has the DNA TGTGCCAGCAGCCTAATACCGTCAGGGGCCCATGAGCAGTTCTTC.

The chain joins TRBV7-9 to TRBJ2-2; 7 nucleotides align to TRBD2. The CDR3 length is 15 residues. CDR1 is SEHNR, CDR2 FQNEAQ, per germline (reference sequence). V trimming: 0 bases; J trimming: 3 bases; junction bases outside the gene matches: 1. This CDR3 is CASSLAGRDTGELFF. CDR3 coding DNA: TGTGCCAGCAGCTTAGCAGGGAGGGACACCGGGGAGCTGTTTTTT.

The chain uses TRBV7-9 and TRBJ1-5, with unresolved D. Deletions cut 0 bases from V and 5 bases from J, with 8 bases between. The CDR3 has 14 residues. Germline values: CDR1 SEHNR, CDR2 FQNEAQ (reference sequence). The CDR3 reads CASSLADWDQPQHF. The CDR3 DNA follows: TGTGCCAGCAGCTTAGCTGACTGGGATCAGCCCCAGCATTTT. Complete variable domain (other parts from reference TRBV7-9 and TRBJ1-5): DTGVSQNPRHKITKRGQNVTFRCDPISEHNRLYWYRQTLGQGPEFLTYFQNEAQLEKSRLLSDRFSAERPKGSFSTLEIQRTEQGDSAMYLCASSLADWDQPQHFGDGTRLSIL.

V is TRBV7-9 and J is TRBJ1-6; D not resolved. Trimming pared 2 bases from V and 8 bases from J, leaving 13 bases between. CDR1 and CDR2 (germline): SEHNR, FQNEAQ (reference sequence). The CDR3 covers 15 residues. CDR3 in amino acids: CASSLTGEVDSPLHF. In DNA, the CDR3 is TGTGCCAGCAGCTTAACCGGGGAAGTCGATTCACCCCTCCACTTT.

The chain is built from TRBV7-2 and TRBJ2-7; TRBD2 agrees at 9 bases. The V gene end was trimmed by 1 base and the J gene end by 6 bases; junction bases not matched to a gene: 4. This CDR3 comprises 14 residues. Looked up from germline, CDR1 is SGHTA and CDR2 is FQGNSA. DNA for the CDR3: TGTGCCAGCAGCTTAGGGCGGGGGGGCTCCGAGCAGTACGTC. It translates to CASSLGRGGSEQYV.

The CDR3 DNA sequence: TGTGCCAGCAGTTGGGGTAGAACTGAAGCTTTCTTT. Its protein product is CASSWGRTEAFF. J is TRBJ1-1 and V is TRBV12-3 or TRBV12-4; D gene unclear. The CDR3 contains 12 residues. V lost 4 bases and J 5 bases, leaving 8 bases between the germline ends.

The chain joins TRBV4-1 to TRBJ2-5; 9 positions match TRBD2. CDR3 length: 16 residues. The junction had 8 bases not matched to a gene; V was cut back by 4 bases and J by 2 bases. Germline assignment: CDR1 MGHRA and CDR2 YSYEKL. CDR3 amino acids: CASSPLGAGGQETQYF. CDR3 DNA: TGCGCCAGCAGCCCCCTAGGAGCGGGGGGTCAAGAGACCCAGTACTTC.

This clonotype was seen a few times. The V gene is TRBV4-1, the J gene TRBJ1-5; the D gene is possibly TRBD1 (6 bases). Trimming left V 2 bases short and J 1 base short, with 9 bases between. Germline lookup yields CDR1 MGHRA and CDR2 YSYEKL. This CDR3 spans 15 amino acids. The CDR3 DNA reads TGCGCCAGCAGCCAACTCAGGGGAAGCAATCAGCCCCAGCATTTT. Its translation is CASSQLRGSNQPQHF.

The V and J genes are TRBV4-3 and TRBJ1-6; D unresolved. Germline V CDR1 and CDR2: LGHNA, YSLEER. V lost 0 bases to trimming and J lost 0 bases, with 15 bases between them. This CDR3 region has 19 residues. CDR3 sequence reads: CASSQDWLGGISYNSPLHF. DNA of the CDR3: TGCGCCAGCAGCCAAGATTGGTTGGGCGGGATCTCCTATAATTCACCCCTCCACTTT.

In its sample, this clonotype was seen a few times. The V gene is TRBV30, the J gene TRBJ2-7, with TRBD1 matching over 9 bases. The V segment lost 8 bases and the J segment 4 bases; nucleotides outside the gene matches: 15. The germline gives CDR1 GTSNPN, CDR2 SVGIG (reference sequence). The CDR3 consists of 15 residues. Written as DNA, the CDR3 is TGTGCCGGCACAGGGACGGGACAGGGCAGTTACGAGCAGTACTTC. It is translated as CAGTGTGQGSYEQYF.

The rearrangement joins TRBV7-6 to TRBJ2-5; D gene unclear. V lost 5 bases to trimming and J lost 13 bases, with 14 bases between them. The CDR3 is 11 residues long. Germline V gene sequence: CDR1 SGHVS, CDR2 FNYEAQ. The CDR3 sequence: CASSQARETYF. CDR3 coding DNA: TGTGCCAGCAGCCAAGCTCGCGAGACGTACTTC.

This clonotype appeared a single time. V usage is TRBV7-6 and J usage is TRBJ2-6; the D gene is possibly TRBD1 (6 bases). The CDR3 consists of 17 residues. V was trimmed by 5 bases and J by 1 base, leaving 15 bases between them. The germline CDR1 and CDR2 sequences are SGHVS and FNYEAQ. CDR3 sequence (DNA): TGTGCCAGCAGCCCCTTCCAGGGGATATCTGGGGCCAACGTCCTGACTTTC. This encodes CASSPFQGISGANVLTF.

This clonotype has more than one count but fewer than ten. The chain combines TRBV27 with TRBJ2-2; TRBD1 matches at 7 bases. CDR1 and CDR2 (germline): MNHEY, SMNVEV (reference sequence). J lost 7 bases, V lost 5 bases, and 16 bases had no gene match. CDR3 length equals 17 residues. The CDR3 DNA sequence: TGTGCCAGCAGTACCTACTCCGGGACAGTTTCTAGCGGGGAGCTGTTTTTT. Amino acid sequence: CASSTYSGTVSSGELFF.

The V gene is TRBV5-1, the J gene TRBJ1-1; 10 bases match TRBD1. Losses at the gene ends were 4 bases for V and 1 base for J; bases not matched to a gene: 10. Germline assignment: CDR1 SGHRS and CDR2 YFSETQ. The CDR3 totals 17 residues. The CDR3 is CASSPADRGIRNTEAFF. The CDR3 DNA reads TGCGCCAGCAGCCCTGCGGACAGGGGGATCCGGAACACTGAAGCTTTCTTT.

This clonotype showed up just a few times. V gene TRBV5-5 combines with J gene TRBJ2-5; 10 nucleotides line up with TRBD2. In germline, CDR1 is SGHKS, CDR2 YYEKEE (reference sequence). CDR3 length: 13 amino acids. After removal of 4 bases from V and 5 bases from J, the junction contained 2 bases not matched to a gene. CDR3 residues: CASSPGLAETQYF. The CDR3 region has the DNA TGTGCCAGCAGCCCGGGACTAGCGGAGACCCAGTACTTC.

The chain links TRBV24-1 to TRBJ2-2, with TRBD1 identical over 9 bases. CDR3 length equals 15 residues. Per the germline V gene, CDR1 is KGHDR and CDR2 is SFDVKD. V gave up 1 base and J gave up 6 bases; unmatched junction bases: 2. The CDR3 region is CATSDFYRGPGELFF. CDR3 DNA: TGTGCCACCAGTGATTTCTACAGGGGGCCCGGGGAGCTGTTTTTT.

This clonotype came up a few times. The V call is TRBV2, the J call TRBJ2-1; TRBD2 might be the D (5 bases). V was cut by 5 bases and J by 4 bases, with 12 bases left in between. This CDR3 contains 14 residues. Germline values: CDR1 SNHLY, CDR2 FYNNEI. This chain's CDR3 is CASSRREGYNEQFF. For the CDR3, the DNA is TGTGCCAGCAGTCGGCGAGAGGGATACAATGAGCAGTTCTTC.